Shown below are 27 T cell receptor beta chains from a single sample sequenced in a study of cytomegalovirus exposure and HLA in healthy donors (dated by TCRdb to about 2017). Library construction relied on the immunoSEQ multiplex PCR assay. For the multiplex PCR, a mixture combining 60 forward primers for TCR Vbeta segments and 13 reverse primers for TCR Jbeta segments was used. Held by TCRdb, this immuneACCESS table contains in-frame sequences only and omits some clones. Under half of the omission traces to an unresolved V gene where checked; the cause of the rest is unknown. This sample lists approximately 120,000 clones; approximately 80% were detected once. Of the sample, 1.9% is held by the ten largest clones. The sequencing input was PBMCs. The source of these receptors is a man over 45 in good health and CMV-seronegative.

This chain links TRBV6-5 with TRBJ2-1, with TRBD2 matching over 8 bases. Germline V lookup: CDR1 MNHEY, CDR2 SVGAGI. After removal of 3 bases from V and 13 bases from J, the junction contained 14 bases not matched to a gene. The CDR3 extends over 15 amino acids. This chain's CDR3 is CASSYRAGGLWQQFF. The CDR3 nucleotides read TGTGCCAGCAGTTATAGGGCGGGGGGACTATGGCAACAGTTCTTC.

The CDR3 bases are TGCGCCAGCAGCACGGGACAGGGGGATGAAAAACTGTTTTTT. Protein: CASSTGQGDEKLFF. The V and J genes are TRBV5-1 and TRBJ1-4; 11 bases line up with TRBD1. The CDR3 is made up of 14 amino acids. After removal of 4 bases from V and 6 bases from J, the junction contained 2 bases not matched to a gene. From germline, CDR1 is SGHRS and CDR2 YFSETQ.

This clone was picked up a small number of times. This chain uses TRBV5-1 with TRBJ2-1; 11 nucleotides line up with TRBD1. Germline loops: CDR1 SGHRS, CDR2 YFSETQ. The CDR3 is 15 amino acids. Germline trimming cut 0 bases from V and 9 bases from J; bases unmatched to any gene: 5. The CDR3 nucleotides are TGCGCCAGCAGCTTGGGGGACAGGGGGGTTACTGAGCAGTTCTTC. Protein: CASSLGDRGVTEQFF.

V and J are TRBV5-1 and TRBJ1-6, with a tentative D call TRBD1 (5 bases). The CDR3 length is 15 residues. Germline V gene sequence: CDR1 SGHRS, CDR2 YFSETQ. Trimming cost V 7 bases and J 7 bases, with 18 bases left between them. The CDR3 sequence is CASSRGEGSNSPLHF. The CDR3 DNA reads TGCGCCAGCTCTAGAGGGGAGGGGTCCAATTCACCCCTCCACTTT.

The chain employs TRBV7-3 and TRBJ2-1, with TRBD2 matching 12 bases. With V trimmed by 5 bases and J by 5 bases, 7 bases remained unmatched. This CDR3 contains 16 residues. Germline lookup yields CDR1 SGHTA and CDR2 FQGTGA. This chain's CDR3 is CASSLEASGGDNEQFF. As DNA, the CDR3 is TGTGCCAGCAGCCTAGAGGCTAGCGGGGGGGACAATGAGCAGTTCTTC.

Here the CDR3 DNA reads TGTGCCAGTAGTACTAATACGGAGACCCAGTACTTC. Translation gives CASSTNTETQYF. The rearrangement joins TRBV19 to TRBJ2-5; D gene ambiguous. Trimming took off 4 bases at V and 5 bases at J, with 8 bases between the two ends. Germline V gene lookup returns CDR1 LNHDA and CDR2 SQIVND (reference sequence). The CDR3 loop spans 12 amino acids.

This clone appeared once. This chain connects TRBV28 to TRBJ2-1; 8 bases match TRBD2. Germline CDR1 and CDR2: MDHEN and SYDVKM. Germline trimming cut 6 bases from V and 0 bases from J; bases unmatched to any gene: 7. CDR3 length: 16 amino acids. CDR3 coding DNA: TGTGCCAGCAGCTCGCGGGCGGGGGGCTCCTACAATGAGCAGTTCTTC. The encoded protein is CASSSRAGGSYNEQFF.

The chain is built from TRBV19 and TRBJ2-1; D gene ambiguous. The CDR3 runs to 14 residues. The V gene lost 4 bases and the J gene lost 1 base, with 8 bases spanning the gap. Germline assignment: CDR1 LNHDA and CDR2 SQIVND (reference sequence). In DNA, the CDR3 is TGTGCCAGTAGTAACGCGTTTTCCTACAATGAGCAGTTCTTC. Translating it yields CASSNAFSYNEQFF. The whole variable domain, filled in from reference TRBV19 and TRBJ2-1, reads DGGITQSPKYLFRKEGQNVTLSCEQNLNHDAMYWYRQDPGQGLRLIYYSQIVNDFQKGDIAEGYSVSREKKESFPLTVTSAQKNPTAFYLCASSNAFSYNEQFFGPGTRLTVL.

The CDR3 nucleotides are TGCGCCAGCAGGGACAGAAATACGAACACCGGGGAGCTGTTTTTT. Protein sequence: CASRDRNTNTGELFF. This chain links TRBV5-1 with TRBJ2-2, with a possible D match to TRBD1 (6 bases). Germline V lookup: CDR1 SGHRS, CDR2 YFSETQ. V lost 5 bases, J lost 0 bases, and 11 bases lay in between. This CDR3 contains 15 residues.

This sequence joins TRBV27 and TRBJ1-2, with TRBD1 as a possible D gene (6 bases). Trimming left V 3 bases short and J 0 bases short, with 11 bases between. The CDR3 contains 15 residues. Germline V gives CDR1 MNHEY, CDR2 SMNVEV (reference sequence). CDR3 region: CASSFRGGSNYGYTF. In nucleotides, the CDR3 is TGTGCCAGCAGTTTCAGGGGTGGCTCTAACTATGGCTACACCTTC.

This clone was observed a handful of times. The CDR3 sequence is CASSPGTGTYNEQFF. For the CDR3, the DNA is TGCGCCAGCAGTCCTGGGACAGGGACGTACAATGAGCAGTTCTTC. The gene calls are TRBV4-1 and TRBJ2-1, with 9 nucleotides matching TRBD1. After removal of 6 bases from V and 4 bases from J, the junction contained 7 bases not matched to a gene. Germline CDR1 reads MGHRA; CDR2 reads YSYEKL. The CDR3 consists of 15 residues.

The V and J genes are TRBV10-3 and TRBJ2-2; 12 nucleotides agree with TRBD2. Germline V gene data show CDR1 as ENHRY and CDR2 as SYGVKD. The CDR3 is made up of 15 amino acids. V was pared by 8 bases and J by 5 bases, with 6 bases of the junction left unmatched. The CDR3 DNA sequence: TGTGCCATCGGACCTCTAGCGGGGGGGACCGGGGAGCTGTTTTTT. Protein sequence: CAIGPLAGGTGELFF.

This clone was found a few times. The J gene is TRBJ2-3, the V gene TRBV4-3, with D possibly TRBD2 on 7 matching bases. Trimming left V 0 bases short and J 6 bases short, with 16 bases between. The germline CDR1 and CDR2 sequences are LGHNA and YSLEER. The CDR3 loop spans 16 amino acids. The CDR3 reads CASSQDEVGGQDTQYF. The CDR3 DNA is TGCGCCAGCAGCCAAGATGAGGTGGGGGGGCAGGATACGCAGTATTTT.

In its sample, this clone was seen once. The rearrangement joins TRBV11-2 to TRBJ1-6; perhaps TRBD1 as D (6 bases). V lost 4 bases and J 9 bases, leaving 13 bases between the germline ends. CDR3 length: 14 residues. Germline assignment: CDR1 SGHAT and CDR2 FQNNGV. This chain's CDR3 is CASSSDRVGSPLHF. The CDR3 region has the DNA TGTGCCAGCAGCTCGGACAGAGTTGGTTCACCCCTCCACTTT.

This sequence joins TRBV6-5 and TRBJ2-1, with 9 bases lining up with TRBD1. There are 15 residues in the CDR3. Germline V lookup: CDR1 MNHEY, CDR2 SVGAGI. V dropped 6 bases and J dropped 2; count of bases not matched to a gene: 5. The CDR3 bases are TGTGCCAGCAGACGGGACAGGGTACCCTACAATGAGCAGTTCTTC. This encodes CASRRDRVPYNEQFF.

The chain couples TRBV28 to TRBJ1-2; the D gene is possibly TRBD1 (5 bases). The CDR3 contains 14 residues. Trimming cost V 6 bases and J 8 bases, with 19 bases left between them. Germline-derived CDR1 and CDR2 are MDHEN and SYDVKM. The CDR3 region has the DNA TGTGCCAGCAGACCTCCCGGGGGAGTAGGGGGCTACACCTTC. It is translated as CASRPPGGVGGYTF.

About this clone itself: This same CDR3 is encoded by further DNA sequences in the sample. The chain employs TRBV5-1 and TRBJ2-7; TRBD1 matches 10 bases. The V segment lost 4 bases and the J segment 7 bases; nucleotides outside the gene matches: 11. The CDR3 totals 15 residues. Germline V gene lookup returns CDR1 SGHRS and CDR2 YFSETQ. The CDR3 loop reads CASSPVRTGGYEQYF. CDR3 sequence (DNA): TGCGCCAGCAGCCCAGTAAGGACAGGGGGATATGAGCAGTACTTC. Variable domain in full (rest from reference TRBV5-1 and TRBJ2-7): KAGVTQTPRYLIKTRGQQVTLSCSPISGHRSVSWYQQTPGQGLQFLFEYFSETQRNKGNFPGRFSGRQFSNSRSEMNVSTLELGDSALYLCASSPVRTGGYEQYFGPGTRLTVT.

V gene TRBV7-9 combines with J gene TRBJ2-1; 12 bases align to TRBD2. V was pared by 5 bases and J by 3 bases, with 14 bases of the junction left unmatched. Germline V gene lookup returns CDR1 SEHNR and CDR2 FQNEAQ (reference sequence). CDR3 length: 19 amino acids. The CDR3 is CASSADLAGGLIGYNEQFF. Here the CDR3 DNA reads TGTGCCAGCAGCGCGGATCTAGCGGGGGGGCTTATAGGCTACAATGAGCAGTTCTTC.

As for this clone: Sequence at one end of the junction differs from germline and may be a read error. The chain is built from TRBV6-1 and TRBJ2-3; 7 bases map to TRBD2. CDR1 MNHNS and CDR2 SASEGT come from the germline V gene. CDR3 length equals 16 residues. The CDR3 nucleotides read TGTGCCAGCAGTAAAGCGGGGAGGGGCCTCACAGATACGCAGTATTTT. It specifies CASSKAGRGLTDTQYF.

This chain links TRBV7-7 with TRBJ2-5; possible D gene TRBD2, 5 bases. The CDR3 has 15 residues. Trimming shortened V by 5 bases and J by 2 bases, and 15 bases separated the two germline ends. Per the germline V gene, CDR1 is SSHAT and CDR2 is FNYEAQ (reference sequence). The CDR3 coding sequence is TGTGCCAGCAGCCATGACTACCTTGTGCAAGAGACCCAGTACTTC. This translates into CASSHDYLVQETQYF.

The genes are TRBV2 and TRBJ2-5, with 10 bases that match TRBD2. With V trimmed by 6 bases and J by 0 bases, 13 bases remained unmatched. Per germline, CDR1 SNHLY and CDR2 FYNNEI. The CDR3 is 18 residues long. The DNA for the CDR3 is TGTGCCAGCAGATCGGCTAGCGGGGGAGGCCCCCACCAAGAGACCCAGTACTTC. As protein: CASRSASGGGPHQETQYF.

The DNA of the CDR3 is TGTGCCAGCAGCTTGGGATTGGGGACAGGGCAAGAGACCCAGTACTTC. This encodes CASSLGLGTGQETQYF. J is TRBJ2-5 and V is TRBV5-8; 9 bases are a match to TRBD1. Germline CDR1 and CDR2: SGHTS and YDEGEE. CDR3 size: 16 residues. The V and J ends lost 0 bases and 2 bases, in that order; junction bases with no gene match: 5.

The CDR3 nucleotides read TGTGCCAGCAGTCCAAGCGAGGGACAGCTCTATGGCTACACCTTC. The encoded protein is CASSPSEGQLYGYTF. The chain has TRBV7-2 and TRBJ1-2; TRBD1 matches at 7 bases. Germline CDR1 reads SGHTA; CDR2 reads FQGNSA. The CDR3 extends over 15 amino acids. Losses at the gene ends were 6 bases for V and 4 bases for J; bases not matched to a gene: 11. Complete variable domain (other parts from reference TRBV7-2 and TRBJ1-2): GAGVSQSPSNKVTEKGKDVELRCDPISGHTALYWYRQSLGQGLEFLIYFQGNSAPDKSGLPSDRFSAERTGGSVSTLTIQRTQQEDSAVYLCASSPSEGQLYGYTFGSGTRLTVV.

The chain uses TRBV6-6 and TRBJ2-7; D might be TRBD2 (5 bases). Trimming removed 7 bases at V and 2 bases at J, with 15 bases between. CDR1 is MNHNY and CDR2 is SVGAGI in the germline V gene (reference sequence). The CDR3 has 14 residues. The CDR3 DNA sequence: TGTGCCAGCACCCGAGGCGCGGAGGCCTACGAGCAGTACTTC. Residues: CASTRGAEAYEQYF.

The rearrangement joins TRBV5-6 to TRBJ1-2; 7 bases agree with TRBD1. V was clipped by 6 bases and J by 2 bases; unmatched bases: 4. There are 13 residues in the CDR3. Germline V gene data show CDR1 as SGHDT and CDR2 as YYEEEE. The CDR3, as DNA: TGTGCCAGCACCCCACAGGGGAACTATGGCTACACCTTC. Its protein product is CASTPQGNYGYTF.

This clone appeared a few times. The chain links TRBV18 to TRBJ1-5; 9 nucleotides match TRBD1. Germline-derived CDR1 and CDR2 are KGHSH and LQKENI. The CDR3 runs 16 residues. Germline trimming cut 3 bases from V and 3 bases from J; bases unmatched to any gene: 6. For the CDR3, the DNA is TGTGCCAGCTCACCCACAGGGGGCATACCCAATCAGCCCCAGCATTTT. Encoded protein: CASSPTGGIPNQPQHF.

The chain links TRBV6-5 to TRBJ2-7; D is undetermined. V lost 7 bases and J lost 6, with 13 bases in between. The CDR3 has 12 amino acids. Germline loops: CDR1 MNHEY, CDR2 SVGAGI. CDR3 loop: CASTSAPGEQYF. DNA for the CDR3: TGTGCCAGCACTAGTGCACCGGGCGAGCAGTACTTC.